The present T cell receptor (beta chain) was sequenced within a study of T cells in Graves' hyperthyroidism and ophthalmopathy (dated by TCRdb to the late 2010s). About the full investigation: Peripheral blood was sampled at the time of initial diagnosis, prior to any treatment. To identify TCR V-J signatures that set the groups apart, the researchers used a discovery cohort of 100 patients, made up of about 44 with Graves' ophthalmopathy and approximately 57 with stable Graves' hyperthyroidism. The paper reports TCR Vbeta CDR3 sequencing of 130 to 150 peripheral blood samples: approximately 41 ophthalmopathy, under 80 hyperthyroidism and 17 progressor patients. For training and testing, the 100 or so patients in the discovery cohort were randomly divided in a 7:3 ratio. Following sampling, methimazole starting at 30 mg daily was given to hyperthyroidism patients, and high-dose intravenous methylprednisolone was given to ophthalmopathy patients. Prospective prediction of ophthalmopathy was tested in an independent validation cohort consisting of under 20 hyperthyroidism patients and some 17 patients who later progressed to ophthalmopathy. The study also compared thyroid tissue and blood T-cell repertoires from roughly six Graves' hyperthyroidism patients.

As encoded in the germline V gene, CDR1 is MDHEN while CDR2 is SYDVKM. Reading from cysteine to phenylalanine, the CDR3 counts 14 amino acids. The CDR3 DNA has 42 bases and is translated from base 1. V drops 6 bases and J drops 1 base, leaving 12 bases in between. TCR beta CDR3 regions were amplified from RNA transcripts. The TCR CDR3 was subjected to a first round of RT-PCR using the HTBI primer set and the Qiagen OneStep RT-PCR kit. Libraries were constructed in a second round of multiplex PCR, after which size selection and purification were performed. The libraries were sequenced on an Illumina HiSeq2000 using paired-end 100 bp reads. In the original analysis: SOAPnuke was used to process the raw data, with reads discarded if the reads contained adapters or uncalled bases, had a mean Phred below 15, or lacked an exact constant-primer or identifier match. High-quality paired reads were merged with COPE v1.2.5, and unique nucleotide sequences were defined as clonotypes. Clonotypes were aligned to IMGT TRBV, TRBD and TRBJ reference segments using MiTCR v1.1. Only V-J combinations with frequency above 0.0001, covering 99.2% of repertoires, were analysed. A TCS score was defined as the ratio of F50 (clonal expansion) to E x V (chaos), with BLOSUM62-based TCRdist applied between CDR3 peptides within each V-J. Welch's t-statistics and random forest reduced 450 to 600 V-J features to about 12, which were used in a naive Bayes classifier (R e1071). TCRdb itself trimmed the public reads at Q25 with fastp, ran MiXCR and retained productive beta chains. Rows are combined by CDR3 protein, so each entry shows the most common genes and DNA. None of the V and J calls come from the authors' own analysis; TCRdb made them. This sample holds approximately 520,000 distinct CDR3 sequences; 20% were observed only once. Jointly, the top ten make up roughly 29% of the sample.

Study-level results and caveats: No statistical method was used to set the sample size in advance, and investigators knew the group allocation. Blood samples also contained most of the expanded thyroid clonotypes (frequency above 0.001), which suggests that blood repertoires may reflect thyroid immune responses. In cross-validation, a model built on a 13 V-J signature told ophthalmopathy apart from stable hyperthyroidism with under 90% sensitivity and approximately 81% specificity, and in testing the same model reached 80%/75%. In validation, the model predicted progression to ophthalmopathy with just under 71% sensitivity and approximately 72% specificity, a median of around 6.6 months before onset.

A patient counted as having stable Graves' hyperthyroidism if no progression to ophthalmopathy occurred over 18 months of follow-up. Hyperthyroidism patients were aged 18 to 65 years and newly diagnosed, with disease duration of less than 2 months. The study excluded patients with uncontrolled infections, other autoimmune diseases, pregnancy or lactation. Clinical symptoms, serum thyroxine and TRAb, thyroid ultrasound, and orbital computed tomography formed the basis for the diagnoses. PBMCs were separated from under 11 ml of fresh peripheral blood using Ficoll-Paque density gradient centrifugation. Total RNA was extracted using Trizol reagent, and RNA quality was assessed on an Agilent 2100 Bioanalyzer. Remarks on this clonotype: The antigen this receptor binds is unknown. No base quality information exists; no much larger clone differs at one position.

The sequence was obtained from a young man with Graves' hyperthyroidism. The source material was blood. The chain was built from TRBV28 and TRBJ1-1, with the D gene not clear enough to name. The nucleotide sequence reads as follows: TGTGCCAGCAGCACCCATCCCAAGAACACTGAAGCTTTCTTT. It translates as CASSTHPKNTEAFF.